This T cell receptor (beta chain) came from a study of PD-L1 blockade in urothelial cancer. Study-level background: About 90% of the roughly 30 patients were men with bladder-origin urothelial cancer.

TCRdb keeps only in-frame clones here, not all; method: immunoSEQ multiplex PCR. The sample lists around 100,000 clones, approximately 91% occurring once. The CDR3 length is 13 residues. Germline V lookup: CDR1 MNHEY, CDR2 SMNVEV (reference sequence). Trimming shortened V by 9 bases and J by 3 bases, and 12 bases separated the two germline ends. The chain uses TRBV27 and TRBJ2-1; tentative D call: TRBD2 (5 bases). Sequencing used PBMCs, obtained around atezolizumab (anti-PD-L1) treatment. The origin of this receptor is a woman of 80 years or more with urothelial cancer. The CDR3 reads CASSRGYYNEQFF. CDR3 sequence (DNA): TGTGCCAGTTCTCGAGGGTACTACAATGAGCAGTTCTTC.